This T cell receptor (beta chain) originates from a study of T cells after yellow fever vaccination. Overall study results and limits: CD4 and CD8 compartments shared a small share of clonotypes, likely from convergent recombination. Booster sampling recovered most clones from primary vaccination (under 97% CD4, approximately 88% CD8).

This clonotype was detected many times. Its specificity is not known. The authors made TCR cDNA by 5'RACE template switching, adding a universal primer site and UMIs. Via MiXCR, TCRdb re-called the 5' RACE reads, giving one row per CDR3 protein. Of under 150,000 distinct CDR3 sequences in the sample, 7.7% were seen once. The germline CDR1 and CDR2 sequences are SGDLS and YYNGEE. V dropped 4 bases and J dropped 2 bases, with 9 bases sitting between them. This CDR3 contains 13 residues. This sample comprised CD4+ T cells sorted from PBMCs, obtained 5 days after the yellow fever booster vaccination. The sequence was collected from a young man who received the YFV17D yellow fever vaccine. The chain employs TRBV9 and TRBJ2-5; no definite D call. CDR3 DNA sequence: TGTGCCAGCAGCCCCGGGTATCAAGAGACCCAGTACTTC. Translation gives CASSPGYQETQYF.